This TCR beta chain was identified during a study of regulatory T cells in long-lasting Graves disease. Sequencing libraries for TCR beta were prepared with iRepertoire HTBI primers and Arm-PCR of CDR3 regions. TCRdb independently ran MiXCR on the multiplex PCR reads; one entry per CDR3 protein. Of roughly 490,000 distinct CDR3 sequences listed, 22% are singletons. The time point denotes: persistent/refractory GD, antithyroid drugs over 5 years with positive TRAb. From RNA extracted from PBMCs, the TCR library was made. Study-wide points: Whereas 900 to 1,000 public clonotypes were shared by new patients, persistent patients shared more, at some 2,900. Favored usage of TRBV28, TRBJ1-2 and TRBJ2-5 was recorded in persistent disease. Since the sample size was small, accuracy may have been reduced.

This CDR3 is built from 15 residues. V was pared by 2 bases and J by 2 bases, with 6 bases of the junction left unmatched. Germline V gene sequence: CDR1 SGDLS, CDR2 YYNGEE. This clonotype was counted a few times. Antigen unknown. The sequences come from peripheral blood mononuclear cells (PBMCs), collected when the disease was refractory, from a patient treated with antithyroid drugs. The chain uses TRBV9 and TRBJ2-7; 8 nucleotides line up with TRBD2. The source is a female donor with Graves disease. CDR3 residues: CASSVSGSYPYEQYF. DNA of the CDR3: TGTGCCAGCAGCGTGAGCGGGAGCTACCCCTACGAGCAGTACTTC.